This T cell receptor (beta chain) was retrieved from a study of T cell changes during pregnancy in multiple sclerosis. Some clones are missing from TCRdb's copy, which holds only in-frame ones; the method was immunoSEQ multiplex PCR. The table shows 89,000 or so clones, with about 89% occurring only once. The CDR3 length is 14 residues. Germline CDR1 is SEHNR and CDR2 is FQNEAQ (reference sequence). Trimming took off 1 base at V and 5 bases at J, with 12 bases between the two ends. V and J are TRBV7-9 and TRBJ2-7, with a weak D call TRBD2 (7 bases). The sequences come from PBMCs, collected in the first trimester of pregnancy. This clonotype was obtained from a female donor in good health, serving as a control in a pregnancy study. Some clones in this sample may be carry-over from other donors' samples. The CDR3 DNA sequence: TGTGCCAGCAGCTTAGGAGGGGGGGCGGACGAGCAGTACTTC. Protein product: CASSLGGGADEQYF.